The next 17 T cell receptor beta chains were all read from a single sample in a study of human T cells and chemical hapten exposure. TCRdb redid the calling of the RACE reads with MiXCR, one entry per CDR3 protein. The repertoire has roughly 84,000 distinct CDR3 sequences, under 11% of them found once; the top ten carry 5%. Documented time point: patch test 2, 6 weeks after DPC sensitization. The treatment here: therapeutic diphenylcyclopropenone sensitization with weekly scalp DPC. The sequenced sample was whole blood, obtained in connection with sensitization to the hapten diphenylcyclopropenone (DPC). These receptors all come from a woman aged 45 to 65 with alopecia areata. Some clones in this sample may be carry-over from other donors' samples.

This clonotype has only a few counts. V and J are TRBV5-1 and TRBJ2-1; D not certain. Germline lookup yields CDR1 SGHRS and CDR2 YFSETQ. This CDR3 is 16 amino acids long. V was shortened by 4 bases and J by 7 bases, with 21 bases between the two germline ends. This chain's CDR3 is CASSPVATTLGNEQFF. The CDR3 region has the DNA TGCGCCAGCAGCCCAGTAGCCACCACCTTGGGTAATGAGCAGTTCTTC.

V is TRBV6-5 and J is TRBJ2-2, with 12 bases lining up with TRBD2. Germline assignment: CDR1 MNHEY and CDR2 SVGAGI. CDR3 length equals 17 residues. The J segment lost 1 base and the V segment lost 4 bases, leaving 4 bases of the junction unmatched. CDR3 bases: TGTGCCAGCAGTTTCCCTAGCGGGAGGGTGAACACCGGGGAGCTGTTTTTT. This sequence encodes CASSFPSGRVNTGELFF.

The rearrangement joins TRBV21-1 to TRBJ2-1; TRBD2 is the table's D call and was not checked against the DNA. TRBV21-1 is an annotated pseudogene. The CDR3 runs to 13 residues. The CDR3 protein is CATPGTRRYEQFF. The CDR3, as DNA: TGTGCAACCCCCGGGACTAGAAGGTATGAGCAGTTCTTC.

This clonotype was seen repeatedly, ten times or more. J is TRBJ2-3 and V is TRBV29-1; no reliable D call. The V end lost 6 bases, the J end lost 0 bases, and 16 bases lay between the germline ends. This CDR3 contains 15 residues. CDR1 and CDR2 (germline): SQVTM, ANQGSEA. The CDR3 bases are TGCAGCGTGTGTTCCCCCGACTCCAGCACAGATACGCAGTATTTT. Its protein is CSVCSPDSSTDTQYF.

Written as DNA, the CDR3 is TGCGCCAGCAGTTTAGGGACCCGGGCGCCTACCGGGGAGCTGTTTTTT. This encodes CASSLGTRAPTGELFF. The rearrangement links TRBV5-1 to TRBJ2-2; D may correspond to TRBD1 or TRBD2 (5 bases each). The V end was cut by 5 bases, the J end by 5 bases, with 19 bases between. Looked up from germline, CDR1 is SGHRS and CDR2 is YFSETQ. This CDR3 is 16 amino acids long. Supplemented by reference TRBV5-1 and TRBJ2-2, the full variable domain reads KAGVTQTPRYLIKTRGQQVTLSCSPISGHRSVSWYQQTPGQGLQFLFEYFSETQRNKGNFPGRFSGRQFSNSRSEMNVSTLELGDSALYLCASSLGTRAPTGELFFGEGSRLTVL.

This chain connects TRBV6-2 or TRBV6-3 to TRBJ2-1; a possible D gene is TRBD1 (5 bases). Per the germline V gene, CDR1 is MNHEY and CDR2 is SVGEGT. V was shortened by 5 bases and J by 5 bases, with 13 bases between the two germline ends. The CDR3 totals 14 residues. The CDR3: CASSLDSANNEQFF. CDR3 nucleotide sequence: TGTGCCAGCAGTCTTGACAGCGCCAACAATGAGCAGTTCTTC.

V and J are TRBV20-1 and TRBJ2-3; possibly TRBD2 for D (5 bases). Germline CDR1 DFQATT, CDR2 SNEGSKA (reference sequence). V was clipped by 0 bases and J by 5 bases, with 18 bases between them. This CDR3 is 16 amino acids long. DNA of the CDR3: TGCAGTGCTAGAGATCTCGGCTTGAGCGGAAGAGATACGCAGTATTTT. Translation gives CSARDLGLSGRDTQYF.

The chain combines TRBV6-6 with TRBJ2-6; D gene unclear. This CDR3 region has 16 residues. With 0 bases removed from V and 1 base from J, the gap between germline ends came to 7 bases. CDR1 is MNHNY, CDR2 SVGAGI, per germline (reference sequence). CDR3: CASSYSMGSGANVLTF. DNA of the CDR3: TGTGCCAGCAGTTACTCGATGGGGTCTGGGGCCAACGTCCTGACTTTC.

This clonotype was seen ten or more times. The chain is built from TRBV12-3 or TRBV12-4 and TRBJ2-3, with D unresolved. V was clipped by 8 bases and J by 3 bases, with 6 bases between them. The CDR3 is 11 amino acids. The CDR3 sequence: CASGITDTQYF. The DNA for the CDR3 is TGTGCCAGCGGGATTACAGATACGCAGTATTTT.

This clonotype turned up a few times. The chain couples TRBV10-3 to TRBJ1-2; 7 nucleotides align to TRBD1. J gave up 3 bases and V 4 bases, and 2 bases lay outside the gene matches. This CDR3 contains 13 residues. Germline V gene data show CDR1 as ENHRY and CDR2 as SYGVKD. In DNA, the CDR3 is TGTGCCATCAGTGGGGACAGCTACTATGGCTACACCTTC. Residues: CAISGDSYYGYTF.

There are many counts of this clonotype. This chain joins TRBV12-3 or TRBV12-4 and TRBJ1-1; D is possibly TRBD1 (6 bases). V lost 6 bases, J lost 4 bases, and 15 bases lay in between. The length of the CDR3 is 14 residues. The CDR3 reads CASRPFTGTTEAFF. CDR3 bases: TGTGCCAGCAGGCCTTTCACAGGGACCACTGAAGCTTTCTTT.

In its sample, this clonotype was seen a few times. The rearrangement links TRBV5-5 to TRBJ2-5; D unresolved. CDR3 length equals 14 residues. Deletions cut 4 bases from V and 1 base from J, with 11 bases between. The germline V gene has CDR1 SGHKS and CDR2 YYEKEE (reference sequence). The CDR3: CASSQLMSQETQYF. CDR3 bases: TGTGCCAGCAGCCAATTGATGTCCCAAGAGACCCAGTACTTC.

This clonotype appeared many times. J is TRBJ2-1 and V is TRBV5-1; possibly TRBD2 for D (5 bases). V gave up 0 bases and J gave up 8 bases, with 18 bases separating them. The CDR3 runs to 16 residues. Germline CDR1 SGHRS, CDR2 YFSETQ. Here the CDR3 DNA reads TGCGCCAGCAGCTTGGGTGGAGGCTCCGTGGCGGATGAGCAGTTCTTC. Its protein is CASSLGGGSVADEQFF.

This clonotype was detected ten times or more. The rearrangement uses TRBV7-9 and TRBJ2-7; no reliable D call. The germline V and J ends were trimmed by 0 bases and 7 bases, with 4 bases remaining between them. The CDR3 has 11 amino acids. Germline CDR1 is SEHNR and CDR2 is FQNEAQ (reference sequence). CDR3 DNA: TGTGCCAGCAGCTTAGCCTGGGAGCAGTACTTC. It translates to CASSLAWEQYF. Full variable domain (remainder filled in from reference TRBV7-9 and TRBJ2-7): DTGVSQNPRHKITKRGQNVTFRCDPISEHNRLYWYRQTLGQGPEFLTYFQNEAQLEKSRLLSDRFSAERPKGSFSTLEIQRTEQGDSAMYLCASSLAWEQYFGPGTRLTVT.

This clonotype was found a few times. The J gene is TRBJ2-3, the V gene TRBV12-3 or TRBV12-4; TRBD2 matches 8 bases. The CDR3 runs 16 residues. V shed 6 bases, J shed 3 bases, and the junction held 11 bases outside the gene matches. CDR3 coding DNA: TGTGCCAGCAGCCTACCCTTTAGCGGGAAAACAGATACGCAGTATTTT. This translates into CASSLPFSGKTDTQYF.

This clonotype was recorded at least ten times. The rearrangement joins TRBV19 to TRBJ2-1, with 11 positions matching TRBD2. Germline values: CDR1 LNHDA, CDR2 SQIVND (reference sequence). This CDR3 is 16 amino acids long. After removal of 6 bases from V and 3 bases from J, the junction contained 7 bases not matched to a gene. For the CDR3, the DNA is TGTGCCAGTAGAACCCTAGCGGGAGGCGACTACAATGAGCAGTTCTTC. It codes for CASRTLAGGDYNEQFF.

This clonotype turned up a few times. The rearrangement uses TRBV6-1 and TRBJ2-1, with TRBD2 identical over 12 bases. The ends lost 2 bases at V and 4 bases at J; junction bases unmatched: 0. This CDR3 is 15 amino acids long. Germline V gives CDR1 MNHNS, CDR2 SASEGT. The CDR3 loop reads CASSELAGGYNEQFF. The CDR3 nucleotides are TGTGCCAGCAGTGAACTAGCGGGAGGGTACAATGAGCAGTTCTTC.